The 10 T cell receptor beta chains in this list originate from one sample, sequenced in a study of OX40 agonist ivuxolimab in advanced cancers. Produced via immunoSEQ multiplex PCR; TCRdb's table is partial and in-frame only. Found here are 35,000 to 40,000 clones, 60% to 85% of them singletons; the top ten hold about an eighth. The starting material was CD4+ or CD8+ T cells sorted from blood, obtained in a trial of the OX40 agonist ivuxolimab. All receptors derive from an adult with an advanced solid tumor such as melanoma, head and neck, liver or kidney cancer.

The chain recombines TRBV7-2 with TRBJ2-1, with 11 bases aligning to TRBD2. Germline V gene data show CDR1 as SGHTA and CDR2 as FQGNSA. Trimming cost V 6 bases and J 4 bases; bases outside gene matches: 5. The CDR3 has 15 residues. The CDR3 sequence: CASRSLAGGYNEQFF. For the CDR3, the DNA is TGTGCCAGCAGATCCCTAGCGGGAGGATACAATGAGCAGTTCTTC.

V is TRBV5-6 and J is TRBJ2-1; TRBD2 matches 14 bases. With 5 bases clipped from V and 2 bases from J, the junction kept 3 bases outside the gene matches. The CDR3 has 16 amino acids. Germline values: CDR1 SGHDT, CDR2 YYEEEE. Here the CDR3 DNA reads TGTGCCAGCAGTCCGACTAGCGGGGGGGCCTACAATGAGCAGTTCTTC. Amino acids: CASSPTSGGAYNEQFF.

V gene TRBV28 combines with J gene TRBJ1-2; D is uncertain. The CDR3 runs 11 residues. In germline, CDR1 is MDHEN, CDR2 SYDVKM. Trimming stripped 4 bases from V and 8 bases from J, with 8 bases between. The CDR3 DNA reads TGTGCCAGCAGTTCCGACCTGGGCTACACCTTC. Amino acids: CASSSDLGYTF.

This chain links TRBV18 with TRBJ2-3; D gene uncertain. The CDR3 is 12 residues long. V lost 3 bases, J lost 6 bases, and 7 bases lay in between. Germline V CDR1 and CDR2: KGHSH, LQKENI. CDR3 in amino acids: CASSPLGDTQYF. CDR3 bases: TGTGCCAGCTCACCTCTAGGGGATACGCAGTATTTT.

This clone came up a few times. The chain has TRBV28 and TRBJ2-7, with 10 bases lining up with TRBD2. This CDR3 contains 16 residues. V gave up 5 bases and J gave up 2 bases; unmatched junction bases: 9. Germline V gene data show CDR1 as MDHEN and CDR2 as SYDVKM. The chain's CDR3 is CASSASGSAITYEQYF. The DNA of the CDR3 is TGTGCCAGCAGTGCTAGCGGGAGTGCAATTACCTACGAGCAGTACTTC.

The chain has TRBV7-9 and TRBJ1-4; D not resolved. V lost 0 bases and J 2 bases, leaving 4 bases between the germline ends. Germline V gene lookup returns CDR1 SEHNR and CDR2 FQNEAQ (reference sequence). The CDR3 covers 14 residues. CDR3 DNA: TGTGCCAGCAGCTTAGCGGGGACTAATGAAAAACTGTTTTTT. Translated: CASSLAGTNEKLFF.

This clone has more than one count but fewer than ten. The chain links TRBV28 to TRBJ2-7; D call uncertain. V dropped 0 bases and J dropped 7 bases, with 4 bases sitting between them. The CDR3 extends over 11 amino acids. CDR1 and CDR2 (germline): MDHEN, SYDVKM. The CDR3 loop is CASSLWREQYF. CDR3 nucleotide sequence: TGTGCCAGCAGTTTATGGAGGGAGCAGTACTTC.

This clone was observed a handful of times. The chain is built from TRBV11-3 and TRBJ2-1, with D perhaps matching TRBD1 (5 bases). V dropped 1 base and J dropped 0 bases, with 7 bases sitting between them. The V gene's germline CDR1 is SGHNT and CDR2 YENEEA. CDR3 length equals 15 residues. The CDR3 here is CASSLGQSSYNEQFF. The CDR3 coding sequence is TGTGCCAGCAGCTTAGGACAGAGCTCCTACAATGAGCAGTTCTTC.

The chain joins TRBV2 to TRBJ2-1; TRBD2 matches 9 bases. Germline CDR1 reads SNHLY; CDR2 reads FYNNEI. Germline trimming cut 4 bases from V and 5 bases from J; bases unmatched to any gene: 0. CDR3 length equals 13 residues. This CDR3 reads CASSGLADNEQFF. In DNA form, the CDR3 reads TGTGCCAGCAGTGGACTAGCGGACAATGAGCAGTTCTTC.

The rearrangement joins TRBV4-3 to TRBJ2-5; the match to TRBD1 covers 9 bases. CDR3 length: 17 residues. Per the germline V gene, CDR1 is LGHNA and CDR2 is YSLEER. The ends lost 1 base at V and 5 bases at J; junction bases unmatched: 11. As DNA, the CDR3 is TGCGCCAGCAGCCAAGGACAGGGGGGCCTTTGGAGGGAGACCCAGTACTTC. Amino acid sequence: CASSQGQGGLWRETQYF.